This TCR beta chain originates from a study of T cell changes during pregnancy in multiple sclerosis. Germline CDR1 is MNHEY and CDR2 is SMNVEV (reference sequence). The CDR3 spans 16 residues. V lost 6 bases and J 4 bases, leaving 21 bases between the germline ends. TCRdb's table, derived via immunoSEQ multiplex PCR, lists solely in-frame clones and lacks some. The repertoire holds approximately 58,000 clones, with roughly 90% as singletons. V is TRBV27 and J is TRBJ2-5, with a tentative D call TRBD2 (6 bases). The source was peripheral blood, collected in the second trimester of pregnancy. The clonotype was recovered from a female donor with multiple sclerosis, enrolled in a pregnancy study. DNA of the CDR3: TGTGCCAGCAGCCTGGGGCGGGGAGCGGCGTCAGAGACCCAGTACTTC. Translation gives CASSLGRGAASETQYF.